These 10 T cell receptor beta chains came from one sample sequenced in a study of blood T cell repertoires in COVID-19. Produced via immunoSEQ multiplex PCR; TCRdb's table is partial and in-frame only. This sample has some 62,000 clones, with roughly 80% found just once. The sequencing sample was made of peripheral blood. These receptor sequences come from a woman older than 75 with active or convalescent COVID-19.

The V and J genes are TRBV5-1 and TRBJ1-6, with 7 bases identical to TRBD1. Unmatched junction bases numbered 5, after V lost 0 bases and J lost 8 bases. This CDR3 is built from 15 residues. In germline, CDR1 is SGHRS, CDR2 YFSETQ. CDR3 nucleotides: TGCGCCAGCAGCTTGGGGACAGGAAGGGATTCACCCCTCCACTTT. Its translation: CASSLGTGRDSPLHF. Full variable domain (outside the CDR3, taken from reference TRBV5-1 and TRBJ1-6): KAGVTQTPRYLIKTRGQQVTLSCSPISGHRSVSWYQQTPGQGLQFLFEYFSETQRNKGNFPGRFSGRQFSNSRSEMNVSTLELGDSALYLCASSLGTGRDSPLHFGNGTRLTVT.

CDR3 in DNA: TGCGCCAGCAGCCACCCGGGACAGGGGTCGGGAAACACCATATATTTT. Protein product: CASSHPGQGSGNTIYF. This chain connects TRBV4-1 to TRBJ1-3, with 10 bases fitting TRBD1. The V segment lost 3 bases and the J segment 4 bases; nucleotides outside the gene matches: 6. Germline V gene sequence: CDR1 MGHRA, CDR2 YSYEKL. The CDR3 spans 16 residues.

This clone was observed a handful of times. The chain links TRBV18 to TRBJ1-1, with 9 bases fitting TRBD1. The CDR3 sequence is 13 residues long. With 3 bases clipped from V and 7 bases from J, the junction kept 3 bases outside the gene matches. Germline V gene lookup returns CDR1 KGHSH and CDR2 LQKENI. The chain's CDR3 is CASSPDRGIEAFF. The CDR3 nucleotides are TGTGCCAGCTCACCGGACAGGGGAATTGAAGCTTTCTTT.

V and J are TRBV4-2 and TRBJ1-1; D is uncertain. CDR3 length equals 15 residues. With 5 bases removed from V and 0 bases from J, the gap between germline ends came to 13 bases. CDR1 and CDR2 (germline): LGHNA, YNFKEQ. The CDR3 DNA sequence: TGTGCCAGCAGCGTTGGAGTCGATATGAACACTGAAGCTTTCTTT. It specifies CASSVGVDMNTEAFF.

The CDR3 loop is CASSLGGSMNTEAFF. For the CDR3, the DNA is TGTGCCAGCAGCTTAGGAGGGAGCATGAACACTGAAGCTTTCTTT. The chain is built from TRBV11-3 and TRBJ1-1; D not certain. V was clipped by 1 base and J by 0 bases, with 9 bases between them. Germline V gives CDR1 SGHNT, CDR2 YENEEA. This CDR3 spans 15 amino acids.

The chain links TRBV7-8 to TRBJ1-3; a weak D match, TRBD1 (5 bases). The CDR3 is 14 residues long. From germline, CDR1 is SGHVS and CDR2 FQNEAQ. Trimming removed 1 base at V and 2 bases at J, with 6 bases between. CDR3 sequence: CASSLGRAGNTIYF. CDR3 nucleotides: TGTGCCAGCAGCTTAGGCAGGGCTGGAAACACCATATATTTT. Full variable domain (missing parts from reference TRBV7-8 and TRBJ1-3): GAGVSQSPRYKVAKRGQDVALRCDPISGHVSLFWYQQALGQGPEFLTYFQNEAQLDKSGLPSDRFFAERPEGSVSTLKIQRTQQEDSAVYLCASSLGRAGNTIYFGEGSWLTVV.

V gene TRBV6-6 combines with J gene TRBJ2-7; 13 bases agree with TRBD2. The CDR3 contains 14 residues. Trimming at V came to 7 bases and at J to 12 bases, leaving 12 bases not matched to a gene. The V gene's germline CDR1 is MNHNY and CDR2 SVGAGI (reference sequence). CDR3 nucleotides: TGTGCCAGCACCACCGGACTAGCGGGGGCCCAGCGGTACTTC. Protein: CASTTGLAGAQRYF.

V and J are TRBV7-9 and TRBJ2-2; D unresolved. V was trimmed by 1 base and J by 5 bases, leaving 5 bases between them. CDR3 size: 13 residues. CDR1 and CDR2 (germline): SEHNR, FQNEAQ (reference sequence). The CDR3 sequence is CASSLGATGELFF. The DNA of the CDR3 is TGTGCCAGCAGCTTAGGGGCGACCGGGGAGCTGTTTTTT.

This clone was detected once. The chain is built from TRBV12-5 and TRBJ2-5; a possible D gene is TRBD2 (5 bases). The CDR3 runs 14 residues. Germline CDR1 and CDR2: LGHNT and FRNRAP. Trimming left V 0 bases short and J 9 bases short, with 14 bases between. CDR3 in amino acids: CASGLVGRTGAQYF. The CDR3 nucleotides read TGTGCTAGTGGTTTGGTAGGCAGGACCGGGGCCCAGTACTTC.

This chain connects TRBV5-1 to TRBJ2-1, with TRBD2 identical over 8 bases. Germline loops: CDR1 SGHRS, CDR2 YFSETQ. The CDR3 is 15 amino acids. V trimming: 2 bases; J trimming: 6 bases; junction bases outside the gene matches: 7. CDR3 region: CASSFPGLAGNEQFF. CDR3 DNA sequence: TGCGCCAGCAGCTTCCCAGGGCTAGCGGGCAATGAGCAGTTCTTC.